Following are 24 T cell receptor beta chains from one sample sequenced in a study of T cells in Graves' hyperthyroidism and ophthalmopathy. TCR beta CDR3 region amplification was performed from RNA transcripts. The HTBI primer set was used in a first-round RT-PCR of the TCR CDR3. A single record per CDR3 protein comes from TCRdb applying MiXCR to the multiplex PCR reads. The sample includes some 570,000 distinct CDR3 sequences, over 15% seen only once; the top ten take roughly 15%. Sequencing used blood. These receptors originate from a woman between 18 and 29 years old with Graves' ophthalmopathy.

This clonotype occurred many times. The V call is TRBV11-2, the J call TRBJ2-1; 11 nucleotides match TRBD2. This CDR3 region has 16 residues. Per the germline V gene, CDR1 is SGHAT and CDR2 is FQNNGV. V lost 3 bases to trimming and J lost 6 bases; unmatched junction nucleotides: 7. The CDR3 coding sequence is TGTGCCAGCAGCTTCCCGACTAGCGGGGTACCCAATGAGCAGTTCTTC. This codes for CASSFPTSGVPNEQFF.

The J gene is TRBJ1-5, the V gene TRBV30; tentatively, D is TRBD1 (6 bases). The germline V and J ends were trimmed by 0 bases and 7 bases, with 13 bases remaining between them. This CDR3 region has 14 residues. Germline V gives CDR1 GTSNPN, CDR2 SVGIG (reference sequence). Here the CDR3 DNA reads TGTGCCTGGAGTGTAACGGGGGCGAAGCAGCCCCAGCATTTT. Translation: CAWSVTGAKQPQHF.

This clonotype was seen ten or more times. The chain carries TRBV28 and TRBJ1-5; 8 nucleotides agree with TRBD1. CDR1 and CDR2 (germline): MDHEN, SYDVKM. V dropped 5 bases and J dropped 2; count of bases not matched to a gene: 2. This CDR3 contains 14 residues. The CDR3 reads CASSRTGRNQPQHF. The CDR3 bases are TGTGCCAGCAGTCGGACAGGGCGCAATCAGCCCCAGCATTTT. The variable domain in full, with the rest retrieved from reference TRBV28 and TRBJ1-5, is DVKVTQSSRYLVKRTGEKVFLECVQDMDHENMFWYRQDPGLGLRLIYFSYDVKMKEKGDIPEGYSVSREKKERFSLILESASTNQTSMYLCASSRTGRNQPQHFGDGTRLSIL.

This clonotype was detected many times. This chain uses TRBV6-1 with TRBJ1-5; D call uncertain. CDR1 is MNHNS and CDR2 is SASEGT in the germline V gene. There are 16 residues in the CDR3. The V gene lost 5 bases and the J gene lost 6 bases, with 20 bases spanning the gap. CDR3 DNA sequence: TGTGCCAGCAGTCAATGGATCCAAAACCGGCCTCAGCCCCAGCATTTT. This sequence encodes CASSQWIQNRPQPQHF.

The CDR3 nucleotides are TGTGCCAGCAGCCCCACGATGACCTATGGCTACACCTTC. Amino acids: CASSPTMTYGYTF. The chain combines TRBV12-3 or TRBV12-4 with TRBJ1-2, with D unclear. CDR3 length equals 13 residues. Trimming left V 6 bases short and J 4 bases short, with 12 bases between.

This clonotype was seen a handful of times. The CDR3 nucleotides read TGTGCCAGCCCGGGGGGAGGGGGGGCCCTCTCAGATACGCAGTATTTT. The encoded protein is CASPGGGGALSDTQYF. V is TRBV7-2 and J is TRBJ2-3; tentative D call: TRBD2 (7 bases). V was cut by 8 bases and J by 4 bases, with 22 bases left in between. Germline CDR1 reads SGHTA; CDR2 reads FQGNSA. CDR3 length: 16 residues.

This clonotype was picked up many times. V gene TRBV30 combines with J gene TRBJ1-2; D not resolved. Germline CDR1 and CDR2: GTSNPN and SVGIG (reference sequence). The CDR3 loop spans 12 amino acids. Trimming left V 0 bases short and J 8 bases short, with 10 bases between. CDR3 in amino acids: CAWSVETGGYTF. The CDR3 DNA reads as TGTGCCTGGAGTGTAGAAACGGGCGGCTACACCTTC.

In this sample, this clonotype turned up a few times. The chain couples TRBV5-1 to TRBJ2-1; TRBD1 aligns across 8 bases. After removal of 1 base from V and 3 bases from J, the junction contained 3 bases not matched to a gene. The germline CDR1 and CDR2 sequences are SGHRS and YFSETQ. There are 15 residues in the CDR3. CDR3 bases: TGCGCCAGCAGCTTGTCAGGGGGCCTCTACAATGAGCAGTTCTTC. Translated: CASSLSGGLYNEQFF.

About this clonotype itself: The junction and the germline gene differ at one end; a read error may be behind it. CDR3 in DNA: TGTGCCAGCAGCTTAGCGGGGGGGAGCTCCTACAATGAGCAGCTCTTC. The encoded protein is CASSLAGGSSYNEQLF. The chain joins TRBV7-8 to TRBJ2-1, with TRBD2 matching 7 bases. The CDR3 covers 16 residues. Germline-derived CDR1 and CDR2 are SGHVS and FQNEAQ.

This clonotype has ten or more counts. The chain's CDR3 is CASSTDRGNYGYTF. The CDR3, as DNA: TGTGCCAGCAGTACGGACAGGGGGAACTATGGCTACACCTTC. The chain is built from TRBV27 and TRBJ1-2; the match to TRBD1 covers 10 bases. Germline-derived CDR1 and CDR2 are MNHEY and SMNVEV (reference sequence). J gave up 2 bases and V 5 bases, and 2 bases lay outside the gene matches. This CDR3 is built from 14 residues.

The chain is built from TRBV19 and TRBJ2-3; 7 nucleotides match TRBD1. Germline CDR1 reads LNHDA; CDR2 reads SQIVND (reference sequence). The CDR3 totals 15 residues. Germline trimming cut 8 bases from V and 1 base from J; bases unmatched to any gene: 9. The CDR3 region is CASRRLGTGTDTQYF. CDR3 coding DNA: TGTGCCAGTCGCAGGCTCGGGACAGGCACAGATACGCAGTATTTT.

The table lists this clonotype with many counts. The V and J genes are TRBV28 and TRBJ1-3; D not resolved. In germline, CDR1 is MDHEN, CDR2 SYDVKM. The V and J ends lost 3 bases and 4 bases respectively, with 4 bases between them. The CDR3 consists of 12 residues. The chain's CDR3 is CASSFSGNTIYF. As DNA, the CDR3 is TGTGCCAGCAGTTTCTCCGGAAACACCATATATTTT.

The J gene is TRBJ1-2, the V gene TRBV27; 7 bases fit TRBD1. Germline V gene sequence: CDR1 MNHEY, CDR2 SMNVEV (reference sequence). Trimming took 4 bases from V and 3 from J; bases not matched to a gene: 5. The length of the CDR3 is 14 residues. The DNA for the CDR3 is TGTGCCAGCAGTTCACAGGGGCCGGACTATGGCTACACCTTC. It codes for CASSSQGPDYGYTF.

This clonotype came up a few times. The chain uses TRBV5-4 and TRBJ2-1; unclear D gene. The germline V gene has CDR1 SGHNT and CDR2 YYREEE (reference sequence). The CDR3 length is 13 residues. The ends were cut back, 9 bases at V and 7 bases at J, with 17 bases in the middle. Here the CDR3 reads CATYRPQVNEQFF. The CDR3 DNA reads TGTGCCACCTACCGCCCTCAGGTGAATGAGCAGTTCTTC.

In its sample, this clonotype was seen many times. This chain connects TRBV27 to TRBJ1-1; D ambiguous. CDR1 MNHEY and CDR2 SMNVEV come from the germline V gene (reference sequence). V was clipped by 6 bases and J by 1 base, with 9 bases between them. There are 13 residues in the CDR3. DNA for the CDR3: TGTGCCAGCAGCTTAGGTTCGAACACTGAAGCTTTCTTT. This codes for CASSLGSNTEAFF.

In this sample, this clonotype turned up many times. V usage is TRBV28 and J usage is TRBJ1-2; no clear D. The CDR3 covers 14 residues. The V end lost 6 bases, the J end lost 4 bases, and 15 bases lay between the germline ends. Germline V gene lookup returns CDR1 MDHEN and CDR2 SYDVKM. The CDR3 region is CASSLRTGFYGYTF. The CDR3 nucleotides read TGTGCCAGCAGCCTCCGGACGGGATTCTATGGCTACACCTTC.

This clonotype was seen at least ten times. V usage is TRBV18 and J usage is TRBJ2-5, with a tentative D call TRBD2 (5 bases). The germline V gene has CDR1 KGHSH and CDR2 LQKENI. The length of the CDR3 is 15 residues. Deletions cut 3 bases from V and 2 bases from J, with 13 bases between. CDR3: CASSPVGVGQETQYF. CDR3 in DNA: TGTGCCAGCTCACCGGTCGGGGTTGGACAAGAGACCCAGTACTTC.

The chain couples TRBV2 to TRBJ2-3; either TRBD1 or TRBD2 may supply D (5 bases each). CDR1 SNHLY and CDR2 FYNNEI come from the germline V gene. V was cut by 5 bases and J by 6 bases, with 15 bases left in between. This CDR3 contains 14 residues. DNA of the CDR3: TGTGCCAGCAGTACCGGGACCCCTCGGGATACGCAGTATTTT. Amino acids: CASSTGTPRDTQYF.

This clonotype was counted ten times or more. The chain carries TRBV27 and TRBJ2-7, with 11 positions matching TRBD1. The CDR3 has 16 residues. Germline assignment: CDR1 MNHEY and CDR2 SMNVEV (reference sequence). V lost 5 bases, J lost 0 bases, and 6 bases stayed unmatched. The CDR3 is CASSPWGQGVSYEQYF. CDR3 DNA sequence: TGTGCCAGCAGTCCGTGGGGACAGGGGGTCTCCTACGAGCAGTACTTC.

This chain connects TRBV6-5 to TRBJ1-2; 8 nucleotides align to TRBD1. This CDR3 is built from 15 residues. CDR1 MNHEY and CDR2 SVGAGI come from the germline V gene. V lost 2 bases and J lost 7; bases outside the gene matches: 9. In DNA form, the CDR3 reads TGTGCCAGCAGTTACGGAGGACAGGGCAGAGGTGGCTACACCTTC. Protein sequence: CASSYGGQGRGGYTF.

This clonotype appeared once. The CDR3 is CASSTGQGGYNEQFF. The CDR3 nucleotides are TGTGCCAGCAGCACGGGACAGGGAGGGTACAATGAGCAGTTCTTC. The chain is built from TRBV28 and TRBJ2-1; 9 nucleotides agree with TRBD1. This CDR3 comprises 15 residues. V dropped 6 bases and J dropped 4; count of bases not matched to a gene: 7. CDR1 MDHEN and CDR2 SYDVKM come from the germline V gene.

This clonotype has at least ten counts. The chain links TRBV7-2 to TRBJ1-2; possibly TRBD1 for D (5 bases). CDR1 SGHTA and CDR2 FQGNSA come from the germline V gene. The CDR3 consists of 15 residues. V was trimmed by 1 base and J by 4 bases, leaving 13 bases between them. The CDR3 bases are TGTGCCAGCAGCTTAGGTAGGGGCTCGTCCTATGGCTACACCTTC. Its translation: CASSLGRGSSYGYTF. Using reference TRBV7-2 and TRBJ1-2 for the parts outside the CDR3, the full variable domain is GAGVSQSPSNKVTEKGKDVELRCDPISGHTALYWYRQSLGQGLEFLIYFQGNSAPDKSGLPSDRFSAERTGGSVSTLTIQRTQQEDSAVYLCASSLGRGSSYGYTFGSGTRLTVV.

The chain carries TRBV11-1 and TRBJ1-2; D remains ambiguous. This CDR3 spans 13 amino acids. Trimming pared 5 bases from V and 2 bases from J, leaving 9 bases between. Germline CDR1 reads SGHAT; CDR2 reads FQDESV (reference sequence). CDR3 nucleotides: TGTGCCAGCAGCCGCAACGGGAACTATGGCTACACCTTC. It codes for CASSRNGNYGYTF.

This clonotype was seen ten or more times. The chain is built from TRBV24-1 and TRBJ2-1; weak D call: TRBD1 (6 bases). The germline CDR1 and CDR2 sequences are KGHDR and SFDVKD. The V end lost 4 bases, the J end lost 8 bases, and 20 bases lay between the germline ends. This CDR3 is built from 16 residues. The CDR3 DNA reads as TGTGCCACCAGTGACTCTTGGGGAGCAGGGGTCGATGAGCAGTTCTTC. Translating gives CATSDSWGAGVDEQFF.